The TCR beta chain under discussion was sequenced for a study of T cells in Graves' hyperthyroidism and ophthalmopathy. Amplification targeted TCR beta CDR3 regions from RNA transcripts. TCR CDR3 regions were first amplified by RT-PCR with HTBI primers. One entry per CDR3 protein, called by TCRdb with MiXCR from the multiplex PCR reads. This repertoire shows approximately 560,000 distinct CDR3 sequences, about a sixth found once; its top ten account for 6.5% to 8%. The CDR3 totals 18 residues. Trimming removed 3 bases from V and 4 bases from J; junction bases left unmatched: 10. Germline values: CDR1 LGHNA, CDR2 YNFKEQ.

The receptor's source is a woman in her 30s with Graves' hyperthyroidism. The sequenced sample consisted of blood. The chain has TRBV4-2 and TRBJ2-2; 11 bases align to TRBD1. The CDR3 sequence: CASSQDRGQDVGTGELFF. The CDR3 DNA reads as TGTGCCAGCAGCCAGGACAGGGGGCAGGACGTCGGCACCGGGGAGCTGTTTTTT.